This T cell receptor (beta chain) was documented in a study of cytomegalovirus exposure and HLA in healthy donors. V shed 10 bases and J 4 bases; nucleotides not matched to a gene: 11. This CDR3 spans 14 amino acids. Germline CDR1 reads SGHNT; CDR2 reads YYREEE (reference sequence). Overall study results and limits: A subsequent analysis found that TCR clusters from the first cohort also tended to co-occur in the approximately 110 validation repertoires, with about 95% of cluster scores above 0. Cytomegalovirus association was listed for 164 TCR beta chains.

The data were produced by immunoSEQ multiplex PCR, yet TCRdb's version contains in-frame clones alone and is incomplete. This sample carries approximately 100,000 clones, about nine tenths of them seen once, and the ten largest clones take more than 2%. This clone was seen a single time. Its matching antigen is unknown. The sequence derives from a woman aged 18-29 years in good health and CMV-seronegative. The material sequenced was PBMCs. J is TRBJ2-3 and V is TRBV5-4, with TRBD2 identical over 8 bases. DNA of the CDR3: TGTGCCGCGAGCCGGGAGGGCGGGGCAGATACGCAGTATTTT. Translated: CAASREGGADTQYF.